The 27 T cell receptor beta chains below come from one sample, sequenced in a study of blood T cells in healthy people across ages. Primed by a sample-barcoded 5' primer and a J-beta primer mix, a second PCR proceeded for roughly 7 to 12 cycles. Each CDR3 protein is one row after TCRdb ran MiXCR on the 5' RACE reads. Seen here are 1.4 million to 1.5 million distinct CDR3 sequences, around two fifths observed once, and the top ten hold approximately 7.9%. The sequencing sample was made of blood. These receptors were collected from a woman aged 18-29 years in good health.

The chain carries TRBV20-1 and TRBJ1-2; D is ambiguous. The CDR3 length is 12 residues. The germline V and J ends were trimmed by 5 bases and 6 bases, with 13 bases remaining between them. Germline V CDR1 and CDR2: DFQATT, SNEGSKA (reference sequence). The CDR3 protein is CSAGSILDGYTF. CDR3 DNA sequence: TGCAGTGCTGGGTCAATATTGGATGGCTACACCTTC.

The genes are TRBV20-1 and TRBJ2-7; TRBD2 matches 8 bases. This CDR3 spans 13 amino acids. V shed 3 bases and J 5 bases; nucleotides not matched to a gene: 6. Germline CDR1 and CDR2: DFQATT and SNEGSKA (reference sequence). For the CDR3, the DNA is TGCAGTGCTAGTATGGCGGGAGGAAACGAGCAGTACTTC. Translated: CSASMAGGNEQYF.

The chain is built from TRBV6-1 and TRBJ1-1, with unresolved D. Trimming left V 6 bases short and J 2 bases short, with 13 bases between. The CDR3 has 14 amino acids. Germline V CDR1 and CDR2: MNHNS, SASEGT. The CDR3 sequence is CASSREQRNTEAFF. The CDR3 DNA is TGTGCCAGCAGCCGGGAACAGCGTAACACTGAAGCTTTCTTT.

This rearrangement joins TRBV29-1 to TRBJ2-7; 7 nucleotides line up with TRBD1. Germline CDR1 and CDR2: SQVTM and ANQGSEA. Trimming took 5 bases from V and 3 from J; bases not matched to a gene: 7. This CDR3 contains 13 residues. The CDR3 reads CSVWDSVFYEQYF. In nucleotides, the CDR3 is TGCAGCGTTTGGGACAGCGTATTCTACGAGCAGTACTTC.

J is TRBJ2-3 and V is TRBV12-5; 10 bases match TRBD2. With 2 bases clipped from V and 2 bases from J, the junction kept 4 bases outside the gene matches. The CDR3 totals 16 residues. CDR1 and CDR2 from the germline V gene are LGHNT and FRNRAP. Here the CDR3 DNA reads TGTGCTAGTGGTTTGACTGGGACTAGCGACACAGATACGCAGTATTTT. Amino acids: CASGLTGTSDTDTQYF. Combining the CDR3 with reference TRBV12-5 and TRBJ2-3 gives the whole variable domain DARVTQTPRHKVTEMGQEVTMRCQPILGHNTVFWYRQTMMQGLELLAYFRNRAPLDDSGMPKDRFSAEMPDATLATLKIQPSEPRDSAVYFCASGLTGTSDTDTQYFGPGTRLTVL.

A remark on this clonotype: The junction and the germline gene differ at one end; a read error may be behind it. The rearrangement joins TRBV4-1 to TRBJ1-5; 11 nucleotides match TRBD1. CDR3 length: 16 residues. CDR1 is MGHRA, CDR2 YSYEKL, per germline. The DNA for the CDR3 is TGCGCCAGCAGCAAAGAGGGACAGGGGGTCGGTCAGCCCCAGCATTTT. It translates to CASSKEGQGVGQPQHF.

The CDR3 here is CASSLGLFYNEQFF. The CDR3 DNA follows: TGTGCCAGCAGTTTAGGTCTTTTCTACAATGAGCAGTTCTTC. The V and J genes are TRBV12-3 or TRBV12-4 and TRBJ2-1; D gene uncertain. The CDR3 extends over 14 amino acids. Trimming removed 1 base at V and 3 bases at J, with 7 bases between.

V gene TRBV30 combines with J gene TRBJ1-5; D is ambiguous. Germline lookup yields CDR1 GTSNPN and CDR2 SVGIG (reference sequence). The CDR3 is 13 residues long. V lost 1 base, J lost 6 bases, and 10 bases lay in between. The CDR3 DNA is TGTGCCTGGAGTGAGAAAGGGCCTCAGCCCCAGCATTTT. The encoded protein is CAWSEKGPQPQHF.

This clonotype appeared a few times. The CDR3 nucleotides read TGTGCCAGCAGCTTACTTGGAGGAGCAAGGACTGAAGCTTTCTTT. This sequence encodes CASSLLGGARTEAFF. The chain combines TRBV13 with TRBJ1-1; D is undetermined. Trimming removed 2 bases from V and 5 bases from J, with 15 bases in between. This CDR3 comprises 15 residues. CDR1 and CDR2 (germline): PRHDT, FYEKMQ (reference sequence). Full variable domain (remainder filled in from reference TRBV13 and TRBJ1-1): AAGVIQSPRHLIKEKRETATLKCYPIPRHDTVYWYQQGPGQDPQFLISFYEKMQSDKGSIPDRFSAQQFSDYHSELNMSSLELGDSALYFCASSLLGGARTEAFFGQGTRLTVV.

This clonotype has a single count. The rearrangement links TRBV7-9 to TRBJ2-2; TRBD1 agrees at 8 bases. The trim removed 5 bases at V and 7 bases at J, leaving 6 bases unmatched. CDR3 length equals 14 residues. Germline V gives CDR1 SEHNR, CDR2 FQNEAQ (reference sequence). As DNA, the CDR3 is TGTGCCAGCAGCCGTCGGACAGGGTACGGGGAGCTGTTTTTT. Translated, it gives CASSRRTGYGELFF.

This clonotype has just a few counts. The rearrangement joins TRBV28 to TRBJ2-5, with TRBD1 matching 9 bases. The CDR3 runs 16 residues. CDR1 MDHEN and CDR2 SYDVKM come from the germline V gene. The J segment lost 5 bases and the V segment lost 2 bases, leaving 9 bases of the junction unmatched. The CDR3 spells CASSLPGQGRWETQYF. The CDR3 nucleotides read TGTGCCAGCAGTTTACCGGGACAGGGAAGATGGGAGACCCAGTACTTC.

This clonotype was observed many times. The chain carries TRBV20-1 and TRBJ2-7; the D is unclear. The CDR3 sequence is 12 residues long. Germline lookup yields CDR1 DFQATT and CDR2 SNEGSKA (reference sequence). The V end was cut by 6 bases, the J end by 2 bases, with 11 bases between. CDR3 sequence: CSARLPTYEQYF. CDR3 coding DNA: TGCAGTGCGCGGTTGCCTACCTACGAGCAGTACTTC.

This clonotype was found a few times. The rearrangement links TRBV9 to TRBJ1-2; D is perhaps TRBD1 (6 bases). Between the trimmed V and J ends, which lost 3 bases and 4 bases, there was a span of 22 bases. The CDR3 has 17 residues. Germline V gene data show CDR1 as SGDLS and CDR2 as YYNGEE. CDR3 DNA sequence: TGTGCCAGCAGCGGCCCACTTCGGGCAGGGGATCCCTATGGCTACACCTTC. Its translation: CASSGPLRAGDPYGYTF.

This sequence joins TRBV3-1 and TRBJ1-2, with 11 positions matching TRBD1. The CDR3 totals 14 residues. Germline trimming cut 2 bases from V and 8 bases from J; bases unmatched to any gene: 4. Germline values: CDR1 LGHDT, CDR2 YNNKEL (reference sequence). This CDR3 reads CASSQRGTGGGYTF. The DNA of the CDR3 is TGTGCCAGCAGCCAACGAGGGACAGGGGGAGGCTACACCTTC.

This clonotype has a handful of counts. This rearrangement joins TRBV5-1 to TRBJ2-1; D tentatively reads TRBD1 or TRBD2 (5 bases each). The V and J ends lost 0 bases and 10 bases respectively, with 14 bases between them. The CDR3 sequence is 14 residues long. CDR1 and CDR2 (germline): SGHRS, YFSETQ. In nucleotides, the CDR3 is TGCGCCAGCAGCTTGGGGCACTCCAGGGAGGAGCAGTTCTTC. Protein: CASSLGHSREEQFF.

This chain uses TRBV5-1 with TRBJ2-3, with TRBD2 identical over 12 bases. V shed 0 bases and J 0 bases; nucleotides not matched to a gene: 2. The CDR3 contains 17 residues. CDR1 is SGHRS, CDR2 YFSETQ, per germline. DNA for the CDR3: TGCGCCAGCAGCTTGGACCTAGCGGGGGGGAGCACAGATACGCAGTATTTT. Residues: CASSLDLAGGSTDTQYF. Combining the CDR3 with reference TRBV5-1 and TRBJ2-3 gives the whole variable domain KAGVTQTPRYLIKTRGQQVTLSCSPISGHRSVSWYQQTPGQGLQFLFEYFSETQRNKGNFPGRFSGRQFSNSRSEMNVSTLELGDSALYLCASSLDLAGGSTDTQYFGPGTRLTVL.

The J gene is TRBJ2-2, the V gene TRBV28; 12 bases match TRBD1. The CDR3 covers 16 residues. The V gene end was trimmed by 6 bases and the J gene end by 6 bases; junction bases not matched to a gene: 8. Germline V gene data show CDR1 as MDHEN and CDR2 as SYDVKM. The CDR3 loop reads CASSKPGQGAAGELFF. DNA for the CDR3: TGTGCCAGCAGCAAACCGGGACAGGGGGCCGCCGGGGAGCTGTTTTTT. Using reference TRBV28 and TRBJ2-2 for the parts outside the CDR3, the full variable domain is DVKVTQSSRYLVKRTGEKVFLECVQDMDHENMFWYRQDPGLGLRLIYFSYDVKMKEKGDIPEGYSVSREKKERFSLILESASTNQTSMYLCASSKPGQGAAGELFFGEGSRLTVL.

Comment on this clonotype: A read error is possible here, since a much larger clone lies one base away. J is TRBJ2-7 and V is TRBV5-1, with D possibly matching TRBD2 (6 bases). V lost 0 bases to trimming and J lost 7 bases, with 14 bases between them. The CDR3 sequence is 14 residues long. Per the germline V gene, CDR1 is SGHRS and CDR2 is YFSETQ. As DNA, the CDR3 is TGCGCCAGCAGCTTGGAACGGGGAGGCAATGAGCAGTACTTC. Its translation is CASSLERGGNEQYF.

The V and J genes are TRBV20-1 and TRBJ2-1; D may be TRBD1 (6 bases). This CDR3 region has 15 residues. Germline V gene sequence: CDR1 DFQATT, CDR2 SNEGSKA (reference sequence). V gave up 3 bases and J gave up 3 bases, with 15 bases separating them. The CDR3: CSARGHGSYYNEQFF. CDR3 coding DNA: TGCAGTGCTAGGGGACATGGGTCCTACTACAATGAGCAGTTCTTC.

This clonotype was counted only a few times. The chain has TRBV3-1 and TRBJ2-1; tentative D call: TRBD2 (5 bases). The CDR3 consists of 12 residues. Germline V gene data show CDR1 as LGHDT and CDR2 as YNNKEL (reference sequence). V gave up 3 bases and J gave up 9 bases, with 9 bases separating them. The CDR3 DNA is TGTGCCAGCAGCCAGCTAGCTGGTGAGCAGTTCTTC. Residues: CASSQLAGEQFF.

This clonotype came up a few times. The chain has TRBV3-1 and TRBJ2-1; TRBD2 matches at 9 bases. After removal of 1 base from V and 4 bases from J, the junction contained 5 bases not matched to a gene. Looked up from germline, CDR1 is LGHDT and CDR2 is YNNKEL (reference sequence). The CDR3 spans 16 residues. CDR3 nucleotides: TGTGCCAGCAGCCAAGGCGGGGGGGCAGGGTACAATGAGCAGTTCTTC. Its translation: CASSQGGGAGYNEQFF.

This clonotype was observed a handful of times. The chain links TRBV6-5 to TRBJ2-7; D is perhaps TRBD1 (5 bases). There are 16 residues in the CDR3. The ends were cut back, 0 bases at V and 0 bases at J, with 12 bases in the middle. Per germline, CDR1 MNHEY and CDR2 SVGAGI. The CDR3 DNA reads TGTGCCAGCAGTTACTCGCCAGGGAAGAGCTCCTACGAGCAGTACTTC. Translating it yields CASSYSPGKSSYEQYF.

This clonotype was recorded a few times. V and J are TRBV4-2 and TRBJ2-1; TRBD2 aligns across 8 bases. The CDR3 totals 16 residues. The germline V gene has CDR1 LGHNA and CDR2 YNFKEQ. The J segment lost 4 bases and the V segment lost 0 bases, leaving 5 bases of the junction unmatched. CDR3 protein: CASSQEGSGNYNEQFF. Here the CDR3 DNA reads TGTGCCAGCAGCCAAGAGGGTAGCGGGAATTACAATGAGCAGTTCTTC.

This sequence joins TRBV5-1 and TRBJ1-2, with D possibly matching TRBD1 (5 bases). The CDR3 extends over 14 amino acids. Germline loops: CDR1 SGHRS, CDR2 YFSETQ. Deletions cut 6 bases from V and 1 base from J, with 13 bases between. The CDR3 is CASTPPGDNYGYTF. CDR3 DNA sequence: TGCGCCAGCACCCCCCCGGGGGATAACTATGGCTACACCTTC. The full variable domain, in which reference TRBV5-1 and TRBJ1-2 provide the parts outside the CDR3, is KAGVTQTPRYLIKTRGQQVTLSCSPISGHRSVSWYQQTPGQGLQFLFEYFSETQRNKGNFPGRFSGRQFSNSRSEMNVSTLELGDSALYLCASTPPGDNYGYTFGSGTRLTVV.

This chain connects TRBV30 to TRBJ2-7; D not resolved. Trimming stripped 3 bases from V and 3 bases from J, with 12 bases between. The CDR3 loop spans 13 amino acids. Germline V gives CDR1 GTSNPN, CDR2 SVGIG (reference sequence). This chain's CDR3 is CAWSPSEIYEQYF. The CDR3 region has the DNA TGTGCCTGGAGCCCCAGCGAGATCTACGAGCAGTACTTC.

This clonotype was observed a handful of times. The gene calls are TRBV20-1 and TRBJ2-7; D is undetermined. The germline V and J ends were trimmed by 5 bases and 0 bases, with 11 bases remaining between them. The germline gives CDR1 DFQATT, CDR2 SNEGSKA (reference sequence). This CDR3 is 13 amino acids long. CDR3 DNA sequence: TGCAGTGCTCATACATCTATCTCCTACGAGCAGTACTTC. Protein: CSAHTSISYEQYF.

The CDR3 DNA is TGTGCCACCAGTGTAGAAAACACAGATACGCAGTATTTT. As protein: CATSVENTDTQYF. The V and J genes are TRBV24-1 and TRBJ2-3; D call uncertain. The CDR3 is 13 amino acids. V lost 5 bases and J 2 bases, leaving 7 bases between the germline ends. CDR1 is KGHDR and CDR2 is SFDVKD in the germline V gene.